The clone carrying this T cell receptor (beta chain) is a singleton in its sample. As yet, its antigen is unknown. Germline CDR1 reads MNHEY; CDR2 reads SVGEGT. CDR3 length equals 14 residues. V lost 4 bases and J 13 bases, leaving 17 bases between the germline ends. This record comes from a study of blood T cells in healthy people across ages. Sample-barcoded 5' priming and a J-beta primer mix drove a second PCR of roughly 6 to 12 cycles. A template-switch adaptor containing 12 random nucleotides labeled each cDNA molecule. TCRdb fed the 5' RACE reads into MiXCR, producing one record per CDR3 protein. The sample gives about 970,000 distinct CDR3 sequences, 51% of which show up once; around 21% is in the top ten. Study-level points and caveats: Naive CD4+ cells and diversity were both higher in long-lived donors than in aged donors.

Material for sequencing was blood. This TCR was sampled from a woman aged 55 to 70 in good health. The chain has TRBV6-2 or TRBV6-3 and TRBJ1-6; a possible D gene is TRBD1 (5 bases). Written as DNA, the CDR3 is TGTGCCAGCAGTTGGGACTCCGGGACGGGCCCCCTCCACTTT. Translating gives CASSWDSGTGPLHF.